Below are 8 T cell receptor beta chains sequenced from a single sample in a study of tumor-infiltrating lymphocytes in primary liver carcinoma. Out of unsorted whole blood came the blood RNA, and germline DNA was extracted as well. TCR beta cDNA was prepared out of 500 ng total RNA by means of a constant-region primer. Libraries for TCR beta were built through three nested multiplex PCR rounds, which together made up a slightly modified ARM-PCR procedure. With TRBV1-TRBV30 forward primers and a C-beta reverse primer, the first two PCR rounds were run for 9 to 10 cycles each. TCRdb fed the multiplex PCR reads into MiXCR, producing one record per CDR3 protein. In the table there are about 310,000 distinct CDR3 sequences, about 50% of which are singletons. Sample: peripheral blood. These receptors were obtained from a woman aged 25 to 39 with primary liver carcinoma and hepatitis B virus infection.

In regard to this clonotype: A much larger clone lies one base from this, so it may be a read error. The chain has TRBV6-5 and TRBJ2-4, with TRBD1 matching 9 bases. Germline CDR1 and CDR2: MNHEY and SVGAGI. CDR3 length equals 12 residues. This chain's CDR3 is CASKTGGNTQYF. The DNA of the CDR3 is TGTGCCAGCAAGACAGGGGGAAACACTCAGTACTTC.

V usage is TRBV28 and J usage is TRBJ2-7; D might be TRBD2 (5 bases). Germline CDR1 is MDHEN and CDR2 is SYDVKM. The V gene lost 2 bases and the J gene lost 1 base, with 9 bases spanning the gap. This CDR3 comprises 14 residues. Written as DNA, the CDR3 is TGTGCCAGCAGTTTAAGCAGACTATCCTACGAGCAGTACTTC. Translation gives CASSLSRLSYEQYF.

The V call is TRBV6-5, the J call TRBJ2-7; a possible D gene is TRBD2 (5 bases). V lost 0 bases to trimming and J lost 5 bases, with 11 bases between them. The CDR3 is made up of 14 amino acids. Germline lookup yields CDR1 MNHEY and CDR2 SVGAGI. In DNA, the CDR3 is TGTGCCAGCAGTTACTCCCCGGGGAGAAACGAGCAGTACTTC. Amino acids: CASSYSPGRNEQYF.

The rearrangement uses TRBV4-1 and TRBJ1-1, with D possibly TRBD1 on 5 matching bases. V was clipped by 1 base and J by 5 bases, with 14 bases between them. In germline, CDR1 is MGHRA, CDR2 YSYEKL. This CDR3 spans 15 amino acids. The CDR3 region is CASSQGPRGGTEAFF. CDR3 nucleotide sequence: TGCGCCAGCAGCCAAGGGCCCCGGGGGGGGACTGAAGCTTTCTTT.

Many counts were recorded for this clonotype. The chain has TRBV6-5 and TRBJ2-1, with D possibly TRBD1 on 6 matching bases. CDR1 is MNHEY, CDR2 SVGAGI, per germline. V was shortened by 6 bases and J by 6 bases, with 12 bases between the two germline ends. The CDR3 length is 13 residues. This chain's CDR3 is CASRSRGINEQFF. The CDR3 nucleotides read TGTGCCAGCAGGTCAAGGGGGATCAATGAGCAGTTCTTC.

The table lists this clonotype with a few counts. This chain uses TRBV7-9 with TRBJ2-2; D ambiguous. The V end was cut by 5 bases, the J end by 7 bases, with 14 bases between. Germline V CDR1 and CDR2: SEHNR, FQNEAQ (reference sequence). This CDR3 is built from 14 residues. The CDR3 spells CASSVTSNVGELFF. CDR3 coding DNA: TGTGCCAGCAGCGTTACCTCCAATGTCGGGGAGCTGTTTTTT.

This rearrangement joins TRBV7-9 to TRBJ2-1, with 11 bases aligning to TRBD2. Unmatched junction bases numbered 8, after V lost 3 bases and J lost 4 bases. The germline CDR1 and CDR2 sequences are SEHNR and FQNEAQ (reference sequence). The CDR3 is 17 amino acids. CDR3 in amino acids: CASSFSTSGKGYNEQFF. CDR3 in DNA: TGTGCCAGCAGCTTTTCGACTAGCGGGAAGGGGTACAATGAGCAGTTCTTC.

As regards this clonotype: One end of the junction fails to match germline, which may point to a read error. This chain joins TRBV7-8 and TRBJ2-5; TRBD1 agrees at 12 bases. CDR3 size: 15 residues. The germline V gene has CDR1 SGHVS and CDR2 FQNEAQ. CDR3: CAGSLGTGGAGIQYF. CDR3 DNA sequence: TGTGCCGGCAGCCTTGGGACAGGGGGCGCCGGGATCCAGTACTTC.